The 13 T cell receptor beta chains below all came from one sample that was sequenced in a study of post-analysis software for immune sequencing data. Study-wide findings and caveats: The five TRBV segments detected at higher frequency in patients than in controls included TRBV5-6, TRBV5-1 and TRBV20-1.

Unique molecular identifiers had been added to the TCR beta cDNA libraries. TCRdb reanalysed the PCR reads using MiXCR and keeps one entry per CDR3 protein. The sample holds roughly 870,000 distinct CDR3 sequences, approximately 50% seen once. What these receptors recognize is not known. The sample taken for sequencing was blood. These receptors came from a girl between 10 and 17 years old with multiple sclerosis.

Here the CDR3 DNA reads TGCAGTGCTAGAGCGGGACTAGCCGCCTACGAGCAGTACTTC. Protein product: CSARAGLAAYEQYF. This sequence joins TRBV20-1 and TRBJ2-4; TRBD2 matches at 9 bases. The tail of the sequence fits TRBJ2-7 better, so the J call may be wrong. This CDR3 is 14 amino acids long. Germline CDR1 DFQATT, CDR2 SNEGSKA (reference sequence).

The chain joins TRBV10-2 to TRBJ2-1; D gene ambiguous. Trimming removed 3 bases from V and 6 bases from J, with 18 bases in between. CDR3 length: 16 residues. Germline V lookup: CDR1 WSHSY, CDR2 SAAADI. The CDR3 DNA reads as TGCGCCAGCAGTGATGTCGGAACAGAAAATCGCAATGAGCAGTTCTTC. Protein product: CASSDVGTENRNEQFF.

V usage is TRBV27 and J usage is TRBJ2-7, with D perhaps matching TRBD2 (5 bases). The CDR3 spans 10 residues. The germline gives CDR1 MNHEY, CDR2 SMNVEV (reference sequence). V was trimmed by 10 bases and J by 2 bases, leaving 6 bases between them. CDR3 residues: CATGTYEQYF. CDR3 nucleotide sequence: TGTGCCACCGGGACCTACGAGCAGTACTTC.

This chain uses TRBV5-1 with TRBJ2-1, with a tentative D call TRBD1 (6 bases). Trimming shortened V by 2 bases and J by 5 bases, and 17 bases separated the two germline ends. Per germline, CDR1 SGHRS and CDR2 YFSETQ. This CDR3 contains 16 residues. CDR3 nucleotides: TGCGCCAGCAGCTTAGAGGGGACAATCTTCGACAATGAGCAGTTCTTC. The encoded protein is CASSLEGTIFDNEQFF.

The rearrangement uses TRBV7-3 and TRBJ2-4, with D possibly TRBD1 on 5 matching bases. CDR3 length: 13 residues. Trimming took off 5 bases at V and 7 bases at J, with 12 bases between the two ends. Looked up from germline, CDR1 is SGHTA and CDR2 is FQGTGA. The CDR3 reads CASSSYPGNIQYF. CDR3 coding DNA: TGTGCCAGCAGCAGTTACCCAGGGAACATTCAGTACTTC. The entire variable domain, with the rest obtained from reference TRBV7-3 and TRBJ2-4, is as follows: GAGVSQTPSNKVTEKGKYVELRCDPISGHTALYWYRQSLGQGPEFLIYFQGTGAADDSGLPNDRFFAVRPEGSVSTLKIQRTERGDSAVYLCASSSYPGNIQYFGAGTRLSVL.

V and J are TRBV7-3 and TRBJ2-1; a weak D match, TRBD2 (5 bases). In germline, CDR1 is SGHTA, CDR2 FQGTGA. The CDR3 runs 14 residues. V dropped 5 bases and J dropped 6 bases, with 14 bases sitting between them. CDR3 region: CASSRDSAGNEQFF. The CDR3 DNA reads TGTGCCAGCAGCCGCGACTCCGCGGGCAATGAGCAGTTCTTC. The variable domain in full, with the rest retrieved from reference TRBV7-3 and TRBJ2-1, is GAGVSQTPSNKVTEKGKYVELRCDPISGHTALYWYRQSLGQGPEFLIYFQGTGAADDSGLPNDRFFAVRPEGSVSTLKIQRTERGDSAVYLCASSRDSAGNEQFFGPGTRLTVL.

V and J are TRBV7-9 and TRBJ1-1; TRBD1 matches at 9 bases. The CDR3 contains 13 residues. In germline, CDR1 is SEHNR, CDR2 FQNEAQ (reference sequence). The V gene end was trimmed by 5 bases and the J gene end by 7 bases; junction bases not matched to a gene: 5. The CDR3 DNA reads as TGTGCCAGCAGCCCAGGGACAGGGTTTGAAGCTTTCTTT. This codes for CASSPGTGFEAFF.

V gene TRBV6-5 combines with J gene TRBJ1-1; D might be TRBD1 (5 bases). This CDR3 has 13 residues. Germline loops: CDR1 MNHEY, CDR2 SVGAGI. V gave up 6 bases and J gave up 1 base, with 9 bases separating them. CDR3: CASRPQGNTEAFF. As DNA, the CDR3 is TGTGCCAGCAGACCCCAGGGGAACACTGAAGCTTTCTTT.

This clonotype was counted only a few times. CDR3 DNA: TGCGCCAGCACTAAGGACAGGGGGCAAGTCGATGGCTACACCTTC. Residues: CASTKDRGQVDGYTF. The V call is TRBV5-1, the J call TRBJ1-2; 11 bases line up with TRBD1. Losses at the gene ends were 6 bases for V and 6 bases for J; bases not matched to a gene: 10. CDR1 and CDR2 (germline): SGHRS, YFSETQ. CDR3 length: 15 residues.

The table lists this clonotype with a few counts. Here the CDR3 reads CSAKTDRNSYEQYF. As DNA, the CDR3 is TGCAGTGCAAAGACGGACAGGAACTCCTACGAGCAGTACTTC. V usage is TRBV20-1 and J usage is TRBJ2-7; 7 positions agree with TRBD1. The V gene end was trimmed by 6 bases and the J gene end by 0 bases; junction bases not matched to a gene: 8. The germline V gene encodes CDR1 DFQATT and CDR2 SNEGSKA (reference sequence). CDR3 size: 14 residues.

The rearrangement uses TRBV20-1 and TRBJ2-5; D remains unclear. CDR3 length equals 11 residues. Germline V CDR1 and CDR2: DFQATT, SNEGSKA (reference sequence). The CDR3 coding sequence is TGCAGCGCCCCGGTGGGGGAGACCCAGTACTTC. Translated, it gives CSAPVGETQYF.

Only a few counts were recorded for this clonotype. The gene calls are TRBV10-3 and TRBJ2-1; TRBD1 matches at 7 bases. Germline lookup yields CDR1 ENHRY and CDR2 SYGVKD. This CDR3 is 14 amino acids long. With V trimmed by 6 bases and J by 6 bases, 8 bases remained unmatched. The CDR3 sequence is CAIRGDSDSNEQFF. The CDR3 nucleotides read TGTGCCATCAGGGGGGACAGCGACTCCAATGAGCAGTTCTTC.

The CDR3 region is CATSSPSGSNPDTQYF. CDR3 coding DNA: TGTGCCACCAGCAGTCCTAGCGGGAGTAACCCAGATACGCAGTATTTT. The chain couples TRBV15 to TRBJ2-3, with 10 nucleotides matching TRBD2. Germline assignment: CDR1 LNHNV and CDR2 YYDKDF (reference sequence). V gave up 3 bases and J gave up 4 bases; unmatched junction bases: 7. There are 16 residues in the CDR3.